This is a list of T cell receptor beta chains from one sample in a study of shared clonotypes between healthy human individuals. Only in-frame clones appear in the TCRdb table, and some are missing; sequencing was by immunoSEQ multiplex PCR. The table has over 2 million clones, just under 95% seen once. Specimen: naive CD8+ T cells sorted from blood. The receptors stem from a man between 18 and 35 years old in good health. Both conserved end residues are part of each CDR3. D genes are given only for firm matches. Size is omitted from some rows. Given values are once, few, many or a class for expanded clones.

>.|TRBJ1-1|.|TRBV4-2
TGTGCCAGCAGCCAAGAGTTAAACACTGAAGCTTTCTTT
CASSQELNTEAFF
>.|TRBJ2-7|TRBD2|TRBV4-2
TGTGCCAGCAGCCAAGAAACTAGCGACTCCTACGAGCAGTACTTC
CASSQETSDSYEQYF
>.|TRBJ2-3|.|TRBV27
TGTGCCAGCAGTTTAGCCACTAGTGGGAGCACAGATACGCAGTATTTT
CASSLATSGSTDTQYF
>.|TRBJ2-1|TRBD2|TRBV11-2
TGTGCCAGCAGGACTAGCGGGAAGAATGAGCAGTTCTTC
CASRTSGKNEQFF
>.|TRBJ2-1|TRBD2|TRBV7-2
TGTGCCAGCAGCTGGGGACTATACAATGAGCAGTTCTTC
CASSWGLYNEQFF
>once|TRBJ1-6|.|TRBV5-5
TGTGCCAGCAGCTTGAGGGGGTTTGCGGTTTCACCCCTCCACTTT
CASSLRGFAVSPLHF
>.|TRBJ2-1|.|TRBV13
TGTGCCAGCAGCTTTGGTACAGGAAGGGTAAATGAGCAGTTCTTC
CASSFGTGRVNEQFF
>.|TRBJ2-1|.|TRBV27
TGTGCCAGCAGTTCGCGCCTTGGCCACACCTACAATGAGCAGTTCTTC
CASSSRLGHTYNEQFF
>.|TRBJ2-1|TRBD1|TRBV5-1
TGCGCCAGCAGCTTGGAGGCAGGGGGACACAATGAGCAGTTCTTC
CASSLEAGGHNEQFF
>.|TRBJ1-5|TRBD1|TRBV19
TGTGCCAGTAGCCCCGGGACAGGATACAATCAGCCCCAGCATTTT
CASSPGTGYNQPQHF
>.|TRBJ2-3|TRBD2|TRBV7-2
TGTGCCAGCAGCTTAGGAGCGGGGAACACAGATACGCAGTATTTT
CASSLGAGNTDTQYF
>.|TRBJ2-3|.|TRBV29-1
TGCAGCGTTGAAGGGAACACAGATACGCAGTATTTT
CSVEGNTDTQYF
>.|TRBJ1-3|.|TRBV5-6
TGTGCCAGCAGCTCGGCGACTTTTAGCTCTGGAAACACCATATATTTT
CASSSATFSSGNTIYF
>.|TRBJ2-1|.|TRBV27
TGTGCCAGCAGTCCGGGTCTTCCCGGAGGTGAGCAGTTCTTC
CASSPGLPGGEQFF
>.|TRBJ1-2|TRBD1|TRBV6-5
TGTGCCAGCAGGCGAACGGGACAGGGGGAAAAAGGCTACACCTTC
CASRRTGQGEKGYTF
>.|TRBJ1-2|.|TRBV27
TGTGCCAGCAGTTTATCCACAGGGTACTATGGCTACACCTTC
CASSLSTGYYGYTF
>once|TRBJ2-3|TRBD1|TRBV7-9
TGTGCCAGCGGTCAGGCCGACAGGGGGGCAGATACGCAGTATTTT
CASGQADRGADTQYF
>.|TRBJ1-1|.|TRBV7-9
TGTGCCAGCGCCGTAGCCACGAACACTGAAGCTTTCTTT
CASAVATNTEAFF
>.|TRBJ1-1|.|TRBV18
TGTGCCAGCTCACCATCAGTACGGTTAACTGAAGCTTTCTTT
CASSPSVRLTEAFF
>.|TRBJ2-1|.|TRBV10-3
TGTGCCATCAGTGACTTCGGCGGATACAATGAGCAGTTCTTC
CAISDFGGYNEQFF
>few|TRBJ1-5|.|TRBV10-3
TGTGCCATCAGTGAGTCGGGATCGCAGCCCCAGCATTTT
CAISESGSQPQHF
>.|TRBJ2-3|.|TRBV5-4
TGTGCCAGCAGCGGGGAAGGGGGATTCGGGACAGATACGCAGTATTTT
CASSGEGGFGTDTQYF